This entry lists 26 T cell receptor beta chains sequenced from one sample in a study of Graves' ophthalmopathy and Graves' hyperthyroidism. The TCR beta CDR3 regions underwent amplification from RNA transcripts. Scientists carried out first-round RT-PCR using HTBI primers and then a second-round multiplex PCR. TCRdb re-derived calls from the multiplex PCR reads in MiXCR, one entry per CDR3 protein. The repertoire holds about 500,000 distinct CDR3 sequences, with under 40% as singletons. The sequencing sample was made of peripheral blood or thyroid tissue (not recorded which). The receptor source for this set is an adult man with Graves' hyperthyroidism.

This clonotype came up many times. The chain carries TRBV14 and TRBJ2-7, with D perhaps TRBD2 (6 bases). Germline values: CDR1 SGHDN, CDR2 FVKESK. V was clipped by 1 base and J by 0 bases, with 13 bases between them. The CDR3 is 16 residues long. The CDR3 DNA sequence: TGTGCCAGCAGCCAAGTTACTAGCAGGTTCTCCTACGAGCAGTACTTC. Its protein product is CASSQVTSRFSYEQYF.

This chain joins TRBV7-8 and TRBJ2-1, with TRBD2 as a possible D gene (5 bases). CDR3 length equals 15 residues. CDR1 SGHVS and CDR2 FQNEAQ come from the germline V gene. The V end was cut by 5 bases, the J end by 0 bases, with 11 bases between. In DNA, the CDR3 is TGTGCCAGCAGCCCCCCGGGGAGCTCCTACAATGAGCAGTTCTTC. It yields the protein CASSPPGSSYNEQFF.

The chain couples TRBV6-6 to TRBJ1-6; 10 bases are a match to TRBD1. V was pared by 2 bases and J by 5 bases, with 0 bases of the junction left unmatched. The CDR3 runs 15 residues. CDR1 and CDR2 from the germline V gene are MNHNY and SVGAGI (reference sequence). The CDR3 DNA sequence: TGTGCCAGCAGTTACGGACAGGGGGATAATTCACCCCTCCACTTT. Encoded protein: CASSYGQGDNSPLHF.

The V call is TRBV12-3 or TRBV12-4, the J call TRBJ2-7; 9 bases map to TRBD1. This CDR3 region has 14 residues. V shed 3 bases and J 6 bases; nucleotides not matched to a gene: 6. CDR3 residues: CASSFRTGVAEQYF. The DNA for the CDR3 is TGTGCCAGCAGTTTCCGGACAGGGGTGGCCGAGCAGTACTTC.

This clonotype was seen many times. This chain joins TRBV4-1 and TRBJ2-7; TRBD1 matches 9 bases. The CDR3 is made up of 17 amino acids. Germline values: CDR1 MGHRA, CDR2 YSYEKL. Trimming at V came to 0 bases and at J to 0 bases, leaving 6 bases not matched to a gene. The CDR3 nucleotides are TGCGCCAGCAGCCAAGATCGAGGGACAGGGAGCTCCTACGAGCAGTACTTC. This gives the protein CASSQDRGTGSSYEQYF.

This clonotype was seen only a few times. The CDR3: CASSPRTGVGNQPQHF. The CDR3 coding sequence is TGTGCCAGCAGTCCTCGGACAGGGGTAGGCAATCAGCCCCAGCATTTT. The genes are TRBV28 and TRBJ1-5, with 9 bases aligning to TRBD1. Germline assignment: CDR1 MDHEN and CDR2 SYDVKM. The CDR3 loop spans 16 amino acids. J gave up 2 bases and V 5 bases, and 7 bases lay outside the gene matches. The whole variable domain, filled in from reference TRBV28 and TRBJ1-5, reads DVKVTQSSRYLVKRTGEKVFLECVQDMDHENMFWYRQDPGLGLRLIYFSYDVKMKEKGDIPEGYSVSREKKERFSLILESASTNQTSMYLCASSPRTGVGNQPQHFGDGTRLSIL.

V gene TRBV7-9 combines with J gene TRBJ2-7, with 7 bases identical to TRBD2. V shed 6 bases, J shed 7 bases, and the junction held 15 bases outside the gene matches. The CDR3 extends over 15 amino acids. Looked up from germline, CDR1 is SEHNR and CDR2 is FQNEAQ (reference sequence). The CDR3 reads CASRPGLADHNEQYF. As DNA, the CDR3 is TGTGCCAGCAGACCCGGGCTAGCGGACCACAATGAGCAGTACTTC.

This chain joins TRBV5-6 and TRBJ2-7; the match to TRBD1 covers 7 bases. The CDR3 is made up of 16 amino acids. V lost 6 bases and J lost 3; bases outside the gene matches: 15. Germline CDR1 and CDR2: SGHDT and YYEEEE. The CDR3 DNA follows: TGTGCCAGCACCCGGTTAGGGACAGTCCTCCTCTACGAGCAGTACTTC. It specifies CASTRLGTVLLYEQYF.

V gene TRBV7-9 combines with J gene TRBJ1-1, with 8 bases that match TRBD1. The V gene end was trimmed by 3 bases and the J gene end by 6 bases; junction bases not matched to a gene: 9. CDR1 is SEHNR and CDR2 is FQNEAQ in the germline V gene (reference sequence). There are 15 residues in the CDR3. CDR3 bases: TGTGCCAGCAGCTTCTGGGGGACAGGAGTGGCTGAAGCTTTCTTT. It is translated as CASSFWGTGVAEAFF.

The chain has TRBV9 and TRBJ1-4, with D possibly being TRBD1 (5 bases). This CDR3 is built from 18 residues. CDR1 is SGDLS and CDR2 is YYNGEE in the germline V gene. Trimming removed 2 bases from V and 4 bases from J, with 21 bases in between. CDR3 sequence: CASSVRPFGGSSNEKLFF. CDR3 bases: TGTGCCAGCAGCGTGAGGCCCTTCGGGGGATCTAGTAATGAAAAACTGTTTTTT.

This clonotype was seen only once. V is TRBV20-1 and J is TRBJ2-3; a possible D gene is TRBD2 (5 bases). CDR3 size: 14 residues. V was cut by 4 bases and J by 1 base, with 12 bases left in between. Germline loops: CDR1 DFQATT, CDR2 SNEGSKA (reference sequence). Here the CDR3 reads CSANEGQGTDTQYF. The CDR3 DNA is TGCAGTGCTAACGAGGGCCAAGGCACAGATACGCAGTATTTT.

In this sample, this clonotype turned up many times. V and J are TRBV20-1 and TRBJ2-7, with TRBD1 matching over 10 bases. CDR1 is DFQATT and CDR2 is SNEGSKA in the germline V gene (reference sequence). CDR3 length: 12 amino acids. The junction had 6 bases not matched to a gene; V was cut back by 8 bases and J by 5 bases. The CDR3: CSQGQGGDEQYF. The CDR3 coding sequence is TGCAGTCAAGGACAGGGGGGAGACGAGCAGTACTTC.

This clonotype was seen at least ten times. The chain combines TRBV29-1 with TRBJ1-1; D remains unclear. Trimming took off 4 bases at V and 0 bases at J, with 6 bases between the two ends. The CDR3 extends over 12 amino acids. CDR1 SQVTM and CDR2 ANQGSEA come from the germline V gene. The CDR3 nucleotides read TGCAGCGTTGTACGGGTGAACACTGAAGCTTTCTTT. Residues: CSVVRVNTEAFF.

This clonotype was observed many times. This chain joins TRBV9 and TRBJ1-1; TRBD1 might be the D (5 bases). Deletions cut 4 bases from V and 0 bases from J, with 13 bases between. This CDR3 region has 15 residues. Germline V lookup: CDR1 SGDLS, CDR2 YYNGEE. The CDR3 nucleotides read TGTGCCAGCAGCTTGGGGCGGTCCATGAACACTGAAGCTTTCTTT. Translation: CASSLGRSMNTEAFF. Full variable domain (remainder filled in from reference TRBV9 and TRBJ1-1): DSGVTQTPKHLITATGQRVTLRCSPRSGDLSVYWYQQSLDQGLQFLIQYYNGEERAKGNILERFSAQQFPDLHSELNLSSLELGDSALYFCASSLGRSMNTEAFFGQGTRLTVV.

As DNA, the CDR3 is TGTGCCAGCAGTTTGTCCGGGACCTTCAGCTACGAGCAGTACTTC. This gives the protein CASSLSGTFSYEQYF. The V and J genes are TRBV7-9 and TRBJ2-7; D is possibly TRBD1 or TRBD2 (5 bases each). This CDR3 has 15 amino acids. Germline CDR1 is SEHNR and CDR2 is FQNEAQ (reference sequence). The germline V and J ends were trimmed by 6 bases and 3 bases, with 18 bases remaining between them.

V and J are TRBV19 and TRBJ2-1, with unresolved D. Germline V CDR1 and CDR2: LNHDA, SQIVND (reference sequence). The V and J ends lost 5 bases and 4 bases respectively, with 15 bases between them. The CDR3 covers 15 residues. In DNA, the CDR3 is TGTGCCAGTAGTCTCCTTAAGAGCCCTTACAATGAGCAGTTCTTC. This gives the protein CASSLLKSPYNEQFF.

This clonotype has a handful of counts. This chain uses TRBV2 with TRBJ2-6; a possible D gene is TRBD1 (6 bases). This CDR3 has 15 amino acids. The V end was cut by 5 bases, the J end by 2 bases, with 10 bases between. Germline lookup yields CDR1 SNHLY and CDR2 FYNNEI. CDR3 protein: CASSIQGPGANVLTF. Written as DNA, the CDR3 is TGTGCCAGCAGTATACAGGGACCTGGGGCCAACGTCCTGACTTTC.

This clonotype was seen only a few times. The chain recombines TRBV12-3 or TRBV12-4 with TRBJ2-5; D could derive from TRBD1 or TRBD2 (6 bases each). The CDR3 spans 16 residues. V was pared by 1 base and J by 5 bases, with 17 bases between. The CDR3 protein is CASSLGGASRAETQYF. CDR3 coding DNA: TGTGCCAGCAGTTTAGGGGGGGCTAGTCGTGCGGAGACCCAGTACTTC.

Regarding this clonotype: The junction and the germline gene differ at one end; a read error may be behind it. CDR3 bases: TGCAGTGCTAGAATGGGGGGGCTGTTTTTT. As protein: CSARMGGLFF. The gene calls are TRBV20-1 and TRBJ2-2; D might be TRBD2 (6 bases). The CDR3 sequence is 10 residues long. Germline loops: CDR1 DFQATT, CDR2 SNEGSKA (reference sequence).

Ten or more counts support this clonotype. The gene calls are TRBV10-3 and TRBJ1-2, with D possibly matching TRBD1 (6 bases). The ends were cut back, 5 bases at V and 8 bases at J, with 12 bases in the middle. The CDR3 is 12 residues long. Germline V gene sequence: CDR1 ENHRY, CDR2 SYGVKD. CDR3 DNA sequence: TGTGCCATCAGTCTACAGGGAAGAGGCTACACCTTC. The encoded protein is CAISLQGRGYTF.

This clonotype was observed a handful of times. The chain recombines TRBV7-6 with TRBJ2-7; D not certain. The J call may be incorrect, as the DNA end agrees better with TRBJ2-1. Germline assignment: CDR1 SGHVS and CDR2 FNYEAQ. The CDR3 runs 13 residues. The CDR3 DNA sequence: TGTGCCAGCAGCGCGAGTGGACGCCTCAAGCAGTTCTTC. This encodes CASSASGRLKQFF.

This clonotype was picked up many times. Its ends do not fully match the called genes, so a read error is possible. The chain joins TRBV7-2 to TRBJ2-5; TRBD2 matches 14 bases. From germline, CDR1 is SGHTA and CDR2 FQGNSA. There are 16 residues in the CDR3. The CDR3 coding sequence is TGTGCCAGCACCTTAAGCGGGACTAGCGGGAGAGAGACCCAGTACTTC. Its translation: CASTLSGTSGRETQYF.

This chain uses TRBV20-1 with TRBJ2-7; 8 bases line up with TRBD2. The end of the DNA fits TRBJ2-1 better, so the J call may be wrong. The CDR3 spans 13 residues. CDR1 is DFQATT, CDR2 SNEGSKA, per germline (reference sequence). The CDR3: CSAKSGSGNEQFF. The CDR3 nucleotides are TGCAGTGCTAAGAGCGGGAGCGGTAATGAGCAGTTCTTC.

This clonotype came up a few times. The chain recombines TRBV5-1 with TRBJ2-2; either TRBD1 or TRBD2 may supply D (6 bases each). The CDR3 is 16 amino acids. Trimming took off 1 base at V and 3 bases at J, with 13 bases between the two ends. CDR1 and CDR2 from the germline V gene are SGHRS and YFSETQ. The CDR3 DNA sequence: TGCGCCAGCAGCTTGTCGGGGGCGCTCGACACCGGGGAGCTGTTTTTT. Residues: CASSLSGALDTGELFF.

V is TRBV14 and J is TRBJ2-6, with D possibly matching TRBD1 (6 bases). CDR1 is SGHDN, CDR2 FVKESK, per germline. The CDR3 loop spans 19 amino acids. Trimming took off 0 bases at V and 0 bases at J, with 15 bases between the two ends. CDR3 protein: CASSQEYRVHSSGANVLTF. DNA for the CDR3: TGTGCCAGCAGCCAAGAATACAGGGTGCACAGCTCTGGGGCCAACGTCCTGACTTTC.

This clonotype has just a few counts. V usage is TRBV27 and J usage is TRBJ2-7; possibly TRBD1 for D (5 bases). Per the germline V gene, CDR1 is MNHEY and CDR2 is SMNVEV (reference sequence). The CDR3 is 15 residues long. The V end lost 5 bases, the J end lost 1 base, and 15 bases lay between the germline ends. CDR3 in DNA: TGTGCCAGCAGTCCCCGACAGTTAACGTCCTACGAGCAGTACTTC. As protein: CASSPRQLTSYEQYF.